This T cell receptor beta chain was recorded in a study of CD8 T cells in ankylosing spondylitis. By quantitative 5'-RACE with molecular barcodes, the TCR beta libraries were made. TCRdb re-derived calls from the 5' RACE reads in MiXCR, one entry per CDR3 protein. In the table there are under 250,000 distinct CDR3 sequences, roughly 32% of which are singletons. This CDR3 is 15 amino acids long. Germline lookup yields CDR1 SGDLS and CDR2 YYNGEE. With 4 bases clipped from V and 3 bases from J, the junction kept 6 bases outside the gene matches. Study findings and constraints: In peripheral blood, disease-linked CD8+ clones occurred at relatively low frequencies. Clones tied to disease were said to be significantly enriched in matched ankylosing spondylitis synovial fluid. Seemingly distinctive of ankylosing spondylitis blood was a TCR beta motif formed by eight highly homologous variants.

Turning to this clonotype: Its antigen remains unknown.

The sample comprised blood, either unsorted or a sorted T cell fraction (not recorded which). The genes are TRBV9 and TRBJ2-5; 10 nucleotides line up with TRBD2. This TCR came from a male donor with ankylosing spondylitis or in good health (not recorded which). As DNA, the CDR3 is TGTGCCAGCAGCCAGGCTGGACTAGCGGAAGAGACCCAGTACTTC. Translating gives CASSQAGLAEETQYF.